This entry describes one T cell receptor beta chain. The antigen remains unidentified. V was clipped by 6 bases and J by 1 base; unmatched bases: 9. The length of the CDR3 is 16 residues. Using viral peptide pools, the ViraFEST assay grew out antigen-specific CD4+ T cells prior to sequencing. Around day 10 of culture, CD4+ T cells were separated out. Testing of the vaccine recipients showed negative nucleocapsid antibodies and no prior SARS-CoV-2 infection. These data originate in a study of vaccination effects on CD4 cells after COVID-19. General study results and limits: Marked clonal contraction of infection- and vaccine-induced clones was seen late after vaccination. Within healthy vaccinees, only 1 of 255 vaccine-induced clones displayed cross-reactivity with common cold coronaviruses.

This table comes from immunoSEQ multiplex PCR, and its TCRdb copy is limited to in-frame clones, with some not included. The sample shows tens of thousands of clones, roughly 74% of them seen only once. This TCR was sampled from a human donor who received a COVID-19 vaccine. The chain recombines TRBV23-1 with TRBJ2-4; 7 bases line up with TRBD1. TRBV23-1 belongs to the ORF category, with a function that is uncertain. Material: CD4+ T cells from PBMCs cultured with SARS-CoV-2 spike peptides, obtained before COVID-19 vaccination. The CDR3 loop reads CASSRQGTRAKNIQYF. The CDR3 nucleotides are TGCGCCAGCAGCCGACAGGGTACGAGGGCCAAAAACATTCAGTACTTC.